Each of the 21 T cell receptor beta chains below was sequenced from the same sample in a study of beta chain features in type 1 diabetes (dated by TCRdb to between 2017 and 2018). The method was the immunoSEQ multiplex PCR assay. The entire amount of isolated RNA was reverse transcribed using the High Capacity cDNA Reverse Transcription Kit, so the sequenced TCRB transcripts were expressed ones. In its TCRdb copy, this immuneACCESS table keeps in-frame sequences only and misses some clones. Where compared with another copy, unresolved V genes explain less than half of these, and the others have no known cause. The sample contains about 620,000 clones, 15% to 18% of them found a single time. The ten largest clones capture around 0.095% of the sample. The source material was naive CD4+ T cells from blood. Interpreted using the paper, the cell subset or site label stands for: true naive CD4+ T cells. Receptor source: a man between 18 and 29 years old in good health.

There are a few counts of this clone. This chain links TRBV29-1 with TRBJ1-2, with a possible D match to TRBD1 (5 bases). The CDR3 sequence is 16 residues long. Germline V gene data show CDR1 as SQVTM and CDR2 as ANQGSEA. The V and J ends lost 3 bases and 7 bases respectively, with 24 bases between them. CDR3 amino acids: CSVDSRARDPSSGYTF. Here the CDR3 DNA reads TGCAGCGTTGATTCCAGGGCCAGAGACCCTTCTAGTGGCTACACCTTC.

This clone occurred a few times. The chain employs TRBV6-5 and TRBJ2-7; D gene unclear. CDR3 size: 14 residues. In germline, CDR1 is MNHEY, CDR2 SVGAGI. Trimming left V 7 bases short and J 3 bases short, with 16 bases between. The CDR3 DNA reads TGTGCCAGCACCTTCCGTGGAATGCTCTACGAGCAGTACTTC. It encodes CASTFRGMLYEQYF.

This clone was recorded a few times. This rearrangement joins TRBV2 to TRBJ2-1; D perhaps matches TRBD1 (6 bases). The CDR3 has 16 amino acids. CDR1 SNHLY and CDR2 FYNNEI come from the germline V gene. The V end lost 5 bases, the J end lost 0 bases, and 14 bases lay between the germline ends. For the CDR3, the DNA is TGTGCCAGCAGTTTACAGGGATCCAGCTCCTACAATGAGCAGTTCTTC. Its protein product is CASSLQGSSSYNEQFF. The full variable domain, rest sourced from reference TRBV2 and TRBJ2-1, is EPEVTQTPSHQVTQMGQEVILRCVPISNHLYFYWYRQILGQKVEFLVSFYNNEISEKSEIFDDQFSVERPDGSNFTLKIRSTKLEDSAMYFCASSLQGSSSYNEQFFGPGTRLTVL.

This clone was detected a few times. V gene TRBV4-3 combines with J gene TRBJ1-1; 7 bases are a match to TRBD1. J lost 1 base, V lost 3 bases, and 5 bases had no gene match. There are 15 residues in the CDR3. Germline V gene data show CDR1 as LGHNA and CDR2 as YSLEER. Written as DNA, the CDR3 is TGCGCCAGCAGCCACCCGGGACAGTCGAACACTGAAGCTTTCTTT. Amino acids: CASSHPGQSNTEAFF.

The rearrangement uses TRBV19 and TRBJ1-1, with D perhaps TRBD1 (6 bases). Deletions cut 3 bases from V and 1 base from J, with 21 bases between. The CDR3 extends over 18 amino acids. Germline V gene sequence: CDR1 LNHDA, CDR2 SQIVND (reference sequence). Here the CDR3 reads CASSIFRTTTGSNTEAFF. CDR3 sequence (DNA): TGTGCCAGTAGTATTTTTAGGACTACGACAGGTTCGAACACTGAAGCTTTCTTT.

This clone came up a few times. The chain has TRBV4-2 and TRBJ1-2, with unresolved D. CDR3 length equals 16 residues. V lost 4 bases to trimming and J lost 5 bases, with 20 bases between them. CDR1 and CDR2 from the germline V gene are LGHNA and YNFKEQ. The DNA of the CDR3 is TGTGCCAGCAGCCCAGAACAGCTACTCGATACTTATGGCTACACCTTC. It yields the protein CASSPEQLLDTYGYTF.

In its sample, this clone was seen a few times. The chain couples TRBV5-1 to TRBJ2-7; D gene uncertain. Germline V gene sequence: CDR1 SGHRS, CDR2 YFSETQ. Trimming took 1 base from V and 0 from J, leaving 5 bases between them. The CDR3 is 13 amino acids. This CDR3 is CASSLISSYEQYF. Written as DNA, the CDR3 is TGCGCCAGCAGCTTGATCAGCTCCTACGAGCAGTACTTC.

This clone was seen more than once but under ten times. This chain links TRBV7-3 with TRBJ2-7, with 8 bases matching TRBD1. This CDR3 spans 15 amino acids. In germline, CDR1 is SGHTA, CDR2 FQGTGA. Trimming at V came to 5 bases and at J to 0 bases, leaving 6 bases not matched to a gene. The CDR3 reads CASSLGTGVSYEQYF. The CDR3 nucleotides read TGTGCCAGCAGCCTGGGGACAGGAGTCTCCTACGAGCAGTACTTC.

This clone was picked up a small number of times. The chain joins TRBV28 to TRBJ2-3; D uncertain. This CDR3 is 14 amino acids long. CDR1 and CDR2 (germline): MDHEN, SYDVKM. Trimming removed 6 bases at V and 5 bases at J, with 15 bases between. In DNA form, the CDR3 reads TGTGCCAGCAGCCCACTGGCCCATGGAGATACGCAGTATTTT. Translated: CASSPLAHGDTQYF.

This clone turned up a few times. This chain uses TRBV4-1 with TRBJ1-2; no definite D call. The CDR3 spans 13 residues. V dropped 0 bases and J dropped 8 bases, with 10 bases sitting between them. Germline loops: CDR1 MGHRA, CDR2 YSYEKL. The CDR3 protein is CASSQEAGYGYTF. The CDR3 coding sequence is TGCGCCAGCAGCCAAGAGGCGGGGTACGGCTACACCTTC.

In this sample, this clone turned up a few times. Other DNA sequences in the sample encode the same CDR3. The chain uses TRBV9 and TRBJ2-1, with D possibly being TRBD2 (7 bases). The ends were cut back, 3 bases at V and 6 bases at J, with 16 bases in the middle. The CDR3 spans 15 residues. Germline V gene data show CDR1 as SGDLS and CDR2 as YYNGEE. CDR3 DNA: TGTGCCAGCAGCGCTTCGGGGGGCCAGGTCAATGAGCAGTTCTTC. Translated: CASSASGGQVNEQFF.

This chain links TRBV6-1 with TRBJ1-5; a weak D match, TRBD1 (6 bases). CDR1 is MNHNS and CDR2 is SASEGT in the germline V gene. The CDR3 runs to 18 residues. The ends were cut back, 0 bases at V and 6 bases at J, with 21 bases in the middle. The CDR3 protein is CASSEAKDRPSPRQPQHF. CDR3 sequence (DNA): TGTGCCAGCAGTGAAGCGAAGGACAGACCAAGCCCGCGTCAGCCCCAGCATTTT.

The chain links TRBV6-5 to TRBJ1-2; the match to TRBD1 covers 7 bases. The CDR3 is 13 amino acids. With 5 bases clipped from V and 5 bases from J, the junction kept 5 bases outside the gene matches. The germline gives CDR1 MNHEY, CDR2 SVGAGI. CDR3 DNA sequence: TGTGCCAGCAGTGACAGGGTAACATATGGCTACACCTTC. It codes for CASSDRVTYGYTF.

This chain links TRBV29-1 with TRBJ2-3; D gene unclear. CDR3 length equals 11 residues. Deletions cut 7 bases from V and 10 bases from J, with 15 bases between. The germline CDR1 and CDR2 sequences are SQVTM and ANQGSEA. This CDR3 reads CSGSGILSQYF. Here the CDR3 DNA reads TGCAGCGGGAGTGGGATTTTGTCGCAGTATTTT.

This chain connects TRBV12-5 to TRBJ2-5; tentatively, D is TRBD2 (7 bases). Germline V lookup: CDR1 LGHNT, CDR2 FRNRAP. V was clipped by 7 bases and J by 12 bases, with 21 bases between them. The CDR3 runs to 13 residues. Here the CDR3 DNA reads TGTGCTAGTGTCCCCGGGGGGCCAGTCCCTGAGTACTTC. Encoded protein: CASVPGGPVPEYF.

The chain recombines TRBV4-2 with TRBJ1-1; possibly TRBD1 for D (5 bases). The V end lost 4 bases, the J end lost 4 bases, and 22 bases lay between the germline ends. The CDR3 is 17 amino acids. Germline CDR1 and CDR2: LGHNA and YNFKEQ. In nucleotides, the CDR3 is TGTGCCAGCAGCCCCCGAGGGGCCACAACAAGGGGCACTGAAGCTTTCTTT. Translated, it gives CASSPRGATTRGTEAFF.

This chain joins TRBV18 and TRBJ2-3; 9 nucleotides agree with TRBD1. Germline V gene lookup returns CDR1 KGHSH and CDR2 LQKENI. This CDR3 contains 15 residues. Trimming took 3 bases from V and 1 from J; bases not matched to a gene: 2. This CDR3 is CASSPTGGRTDTQYF. In DNA, the CDR3 is TGTGCCAGCTCACCCACAGGGGGCCGCACAGATACGCAGTATTTT.

In DNA, the CDR3 is TGTGCCAGCAGCTTAGAGCGGGACAGAAGCTCCTACGAGCAGTACTTC. Translation gives CASSLERDRSSYEQYF. This chain uses TRBV11-2 with TRBJ2-7, with a possible D match to TRBD1 (7 bases). CDR3 length equals 16 residues. V dropped 0 bases and J dropped 0 bases, with 12 bases sitting between them. CDR1 is SGHAT, CDR2 FQNNGV, per germline.

The chain combines TRBV12-5 with TRBJ1-5; D possibly corresponds to TRBD1 (6 bases). The germline V and J ends were trimmed by 7 bases and 3 bases, with 16 bases remaining between them. Germline V gives CDR1 LGHNT, CDR2 FRNRAP. The CDR3 contains 15 residues. The CDR3 sequence is CASAQGIDDNQPQHF. The CDR3 bases are TGTGCTAGTGCCCAGGGGATTGATGACAATCAGCCCCAGCATTTT.

This chain joins TRBV4-1 and TRBJ2-7, with 9 positions matching TRBD1. CDR1 and CDR2 from the germline V gene are MGHRA and YSYEKL. The CDR3 totals 19 residues. Unmatched junction bases numbered 13, after V lost 0 bases and J lost 1 base. In DNA, the CDR3 is TGCGCCAGCAGCCAAGATATGGGACAGGGACTTCACCGGTCCTACGAGCAGTACTTC. Its translation is CASSQDMGQGLHRSYEQYF.

This clone turned up a few times. The gene calls are TRBV27 and TRBJ2-1; the match to TRBD2 covers 13 bases. The CDR3 runs to 20 residues. The trim removed 6 bases at V and 4 bases at J, leaving 18 bases unmatched. Looked up from germline, CDR1 is MNHEY and CDR2 is SMNVEV (reference sequence). The CDR3 is CASRPFSVYRTSGSYNEQFF. The DNA for the CDR3 is TGTGCCAGCAGGCCCTTCAGCGTGTATCGGACTAGCGGGAGTTACAATGAGCAGTTCTTC.